Below, 5 T cell receptor beta chains from the same sample are listed, as sequenced in a study of blood T cells in healthy people across ages. A second PCR of about 6 to 12 cycles used a sample-barcoded 5' primer and a J-beta primer mix. TCRdb reprocessed the 5' RACE reads with MiXCR, giving one entry per CDR3 protein. The sample records around 1,900,000 distinct CDR3 sequences, about two fifths being singletons. Sequencing was done on a sample of blood. The receptor set was obtained from a human donor in good health.

The chain employs TRBV7-9 and TRBJ1-1, with D possibly TRBD1 on 6 matching bases. The ends were cut back, 0 bases at V and 8 bases at J, with 16 bases in the middle. Germline values: CDR1 SEHNR, CDR2 FQNEAQ (reference sequence). There are 15 residues in the CDR3. The CDR3 sequence is CASSLASGGFSEAFF. The CDR3 region has the DNA TGTGCCAGCAGCTTAGCGTCCGGGGGCTTCTCGGAAGCTTTCTTT.

This clonotype has only a few counts. This chain links TRBV4-1 with TRBJ1-1; D may be TRBD1 (5 bases). V gave up 4 bases and J gave up 6 bases, with 15 bases separating them. Germline V gene lookup returns CDR1 MGHRA and CDR2 YSYEKL. This CDR3 comprises 14 residues. CDR3 sequence: CASSPGGDLPEAFF. The DNA of the CDR3 is TGCGCCAGCAGCCCAGGAGGGGATTTGCCTGAAGCTTTCTTT.

This rearrangement joins TRBV5-1 to TRBJ2-5, with D perhaps matching TRBD1 (5 bases). The CDR3 runs 14 residues. Per germline, CDR1 SGHRS and CDR2 YFSETQ. V lost 0 bases and J lost 7, with 13 bases in between. CDR3 coding DNA: TGCGCCAGCAGCTTGGGGCAGGGCCCAGGGACCCAGTACTTC. The encoded protein is CASSLGQGPGTQYF.

The chain is built from TRBV6-1 and TRBJ2-4; 7 bases line up with TRBD2. CDR3 length: 15 residues. Germline CDR1 reads MNHNS; CDR2 reads SASEGT. V lost 2 bases to trimming and J lost 13 bases; unmatched junction nucleotides: 14. CDR3 in DNA: TGTGCCAGCAGTGAACTCCTGGGAGGGCGGGATGAGCAGTACTTC. Protein: CASSELLGGRDEQYF.

This chain connects TRBV27 to TRBJ2-7; 9 bases agree with TRBD2. Germline loops: CDR1 MNHEY, CDR2 SMNVEV (reference sequence). The CDR3 extends over 14 amino acids. Germline trimming cut 8 bases from V and 3 bases from J; bases unmatched to any gene: 8. The CDR3 loop is CASCRTSEGYEQYF. CDR3 bases: TGTGCCAGCTGCCGGACTAGCGAGGGCTACGAGCAGTACTTC.